This TCR beta chain was sequenced in a study of T cells in Graves' hyperthyroidism and ophthalmopathy. A patient was excluded if there was uncontrolled infection, other autoimmune disease, pregnancy or lactation. In making diagnoses, clinical symptoms, serum thyroxine and TRAb, thyroid ultrasound and orbital computed tomography were all used. The PBMCs had their origin in around 9.1 ml of fresh peripheral blood. TCR beta CDR3 sequences were amplified from RNA transcripts. Using the HTBI primer set, a first-round RT-PCR was run on the TCR CDR3. In TCRdb, the multiplex PCR reads were re-called with MiXCR into one record per CDR3 protein. The repertoire consists of around 520,000 distinct CDR3 sequences, with about an eighth occurring once and the leading ten covering roughly 17%. Study-wide points: Most thyroid clonotypes expanded above 0.001 were also detected in blood.

Germline V gene lookup returns CDR1 SGHRS and CDR2 YFSETQ. Trimming took 5 bases from V and 4 from J, leaving 18 bases between them. This CDR3 has 15 amino acids. This clonotype was seen many times. Its target is not known. The V and J genes are TRBV5-1 and TRBJ1-1; D is possibly TRBD1 (5 bases). The TCR comes from a woman aged 18 to 35 with Graves' hyperthyroidism. Sequencing was carried out using blood. CDR3 in DNA: TGCGCCAGCAGTAGGGGCTCGGGGGGAAGCACTGAAGCTTTCTTT. It yields the protein CASSRGSGGSTEAFF.